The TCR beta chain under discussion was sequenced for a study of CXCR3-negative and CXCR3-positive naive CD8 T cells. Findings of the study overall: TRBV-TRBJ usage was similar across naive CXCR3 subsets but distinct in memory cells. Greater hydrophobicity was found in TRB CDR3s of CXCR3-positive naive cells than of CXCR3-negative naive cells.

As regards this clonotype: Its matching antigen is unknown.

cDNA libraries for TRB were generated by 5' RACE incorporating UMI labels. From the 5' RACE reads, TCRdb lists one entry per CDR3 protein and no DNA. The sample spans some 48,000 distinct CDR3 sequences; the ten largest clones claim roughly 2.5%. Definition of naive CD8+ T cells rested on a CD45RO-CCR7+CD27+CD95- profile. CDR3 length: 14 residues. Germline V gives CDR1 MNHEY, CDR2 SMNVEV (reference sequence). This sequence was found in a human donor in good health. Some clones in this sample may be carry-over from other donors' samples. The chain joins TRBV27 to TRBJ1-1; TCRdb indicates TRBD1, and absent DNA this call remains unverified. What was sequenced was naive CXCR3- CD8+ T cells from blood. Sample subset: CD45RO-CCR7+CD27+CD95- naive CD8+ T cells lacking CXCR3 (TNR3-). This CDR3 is CASSLGGGTTEAFF.